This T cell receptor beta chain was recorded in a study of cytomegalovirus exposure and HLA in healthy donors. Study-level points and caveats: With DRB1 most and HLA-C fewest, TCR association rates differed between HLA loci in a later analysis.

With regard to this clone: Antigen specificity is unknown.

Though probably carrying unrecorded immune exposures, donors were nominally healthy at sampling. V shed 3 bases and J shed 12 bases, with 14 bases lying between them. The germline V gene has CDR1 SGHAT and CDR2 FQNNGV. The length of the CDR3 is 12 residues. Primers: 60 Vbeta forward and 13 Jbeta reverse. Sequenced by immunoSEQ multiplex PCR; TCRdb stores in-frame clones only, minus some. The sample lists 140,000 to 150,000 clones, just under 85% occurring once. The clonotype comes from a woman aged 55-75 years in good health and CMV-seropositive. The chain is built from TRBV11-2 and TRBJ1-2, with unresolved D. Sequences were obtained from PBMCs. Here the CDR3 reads CASSLTGKDNTF. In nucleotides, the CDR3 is TGTGCCAGCAGCTTGACGGGGAAGGATAACACCTTC.